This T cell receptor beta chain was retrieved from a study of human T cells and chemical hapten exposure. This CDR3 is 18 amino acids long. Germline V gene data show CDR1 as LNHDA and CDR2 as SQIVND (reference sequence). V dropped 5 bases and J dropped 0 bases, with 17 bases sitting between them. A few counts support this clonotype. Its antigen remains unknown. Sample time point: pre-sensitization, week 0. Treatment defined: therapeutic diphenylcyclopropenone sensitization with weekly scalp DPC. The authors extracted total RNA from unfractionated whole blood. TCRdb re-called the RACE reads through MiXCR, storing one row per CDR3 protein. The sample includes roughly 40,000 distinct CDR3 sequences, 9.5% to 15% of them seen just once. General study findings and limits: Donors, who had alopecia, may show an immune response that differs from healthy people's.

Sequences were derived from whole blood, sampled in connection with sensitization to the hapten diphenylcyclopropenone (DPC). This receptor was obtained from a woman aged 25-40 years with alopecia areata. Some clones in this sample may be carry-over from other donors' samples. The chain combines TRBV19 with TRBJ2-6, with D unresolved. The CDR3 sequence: CASSLVWRTSSGANVLTF. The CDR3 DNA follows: TGTGCCAGTAGTCTCGTTTGGCGGACGAGCTCTGGGGCCAACGTCCTGACTTTC.